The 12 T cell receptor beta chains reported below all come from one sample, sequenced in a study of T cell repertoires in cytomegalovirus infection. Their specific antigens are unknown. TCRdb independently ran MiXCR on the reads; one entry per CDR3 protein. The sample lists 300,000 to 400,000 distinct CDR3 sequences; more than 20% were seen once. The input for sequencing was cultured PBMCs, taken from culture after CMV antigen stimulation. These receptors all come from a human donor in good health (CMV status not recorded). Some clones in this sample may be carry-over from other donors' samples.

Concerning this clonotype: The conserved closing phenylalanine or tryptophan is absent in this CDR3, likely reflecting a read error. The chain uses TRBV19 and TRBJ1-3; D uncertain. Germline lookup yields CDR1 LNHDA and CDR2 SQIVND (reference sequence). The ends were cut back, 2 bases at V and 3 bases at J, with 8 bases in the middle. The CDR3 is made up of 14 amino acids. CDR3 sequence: CASSISSVGNTIYL. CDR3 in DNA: TGTGCCAGTAGTATAAGTTCGGTTGGAAACACCATATATCTT.

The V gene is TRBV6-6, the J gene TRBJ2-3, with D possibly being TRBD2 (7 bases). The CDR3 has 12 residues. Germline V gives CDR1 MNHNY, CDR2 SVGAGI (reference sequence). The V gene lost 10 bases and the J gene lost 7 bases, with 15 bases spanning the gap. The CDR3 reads CATQQGGHTQYF. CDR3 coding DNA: TGTGCCACCCAACAGGGAGGGCATACGCAGTATTTT.

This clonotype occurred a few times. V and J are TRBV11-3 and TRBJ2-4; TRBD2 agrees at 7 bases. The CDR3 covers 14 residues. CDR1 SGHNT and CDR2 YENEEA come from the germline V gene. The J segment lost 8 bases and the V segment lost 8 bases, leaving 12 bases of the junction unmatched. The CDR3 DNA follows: TGTGCCAGCTGCCTAAGGGGAGGGGAGGACATTCAGTACTTC. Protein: CASCLRGGEDIQYF.

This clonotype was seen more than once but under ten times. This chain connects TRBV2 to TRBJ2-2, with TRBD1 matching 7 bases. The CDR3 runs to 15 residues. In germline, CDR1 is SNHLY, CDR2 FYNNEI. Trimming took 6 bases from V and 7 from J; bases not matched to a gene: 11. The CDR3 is CASSLPGQTNGELFF. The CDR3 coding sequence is TGTGCCAGCAGCCTACCGGGACAGACAAACGGGGAGCTGTTTTTT.

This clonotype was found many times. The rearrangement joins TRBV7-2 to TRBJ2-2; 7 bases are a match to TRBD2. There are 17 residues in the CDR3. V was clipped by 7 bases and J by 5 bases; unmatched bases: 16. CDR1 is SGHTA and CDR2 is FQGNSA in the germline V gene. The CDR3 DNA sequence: TGTGCCAGCATGGGATGGGGGGGAGGGCCTGGAACCGGGGAGCTGTTTTTT. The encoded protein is CASMGWGGGPGTGELFF. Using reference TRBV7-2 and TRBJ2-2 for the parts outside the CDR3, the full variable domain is GAGVSQSPSNKVTEKGKDVELRCDPISGHTALYWYRQSLGQGLEFLIYFQGNSAPDKSGLPSDRFSAERTGGSVSTLTIQRTQQEDSAVYLCASMGWGGGPGTGELFFGEGSRLTVL.

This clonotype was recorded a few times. CDR3 protein: CASSLRTGEGSEAFF. Here the CDR3 DNA reads TGCGCCAGCAGCTTACGGACAGGGGAGGGTAGTGAAGCTTTCTTT. The J gene is TRBJ1-1, the V gene TRBV5-1, with 9 bases that match TRBD1. This CDR3 comprises 15 residues. The germline V gene has CDR1 SGHRS and CDR2 YFSETQ. V was pared by 2 bases and J by 7 bases, with 9 bases of the junction left unmatched.

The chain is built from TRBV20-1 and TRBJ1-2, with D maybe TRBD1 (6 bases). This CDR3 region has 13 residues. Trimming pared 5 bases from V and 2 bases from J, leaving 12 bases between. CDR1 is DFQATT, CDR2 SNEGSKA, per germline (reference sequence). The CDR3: CSALGHFNYGYTF. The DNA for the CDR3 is TGCAGTGCTCTGGGACATTTCAACTATGGCTACACCTTC.

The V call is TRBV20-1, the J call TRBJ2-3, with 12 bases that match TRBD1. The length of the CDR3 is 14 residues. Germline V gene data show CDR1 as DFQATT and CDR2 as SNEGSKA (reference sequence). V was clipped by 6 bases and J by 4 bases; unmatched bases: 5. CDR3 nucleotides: TGCAGTGCGAGGGACAGGGGGCGTTCAGATACGCAGTATTTT. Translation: CSARDRGRSDTQYF.

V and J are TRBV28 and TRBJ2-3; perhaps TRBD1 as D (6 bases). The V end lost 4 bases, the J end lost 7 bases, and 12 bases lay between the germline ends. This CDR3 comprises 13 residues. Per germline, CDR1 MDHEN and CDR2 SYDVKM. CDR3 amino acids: CASSSHGQNTQYF. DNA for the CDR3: TGTGCCAGCAGTTCCCACGGACAGAATACGCAGTATTTT. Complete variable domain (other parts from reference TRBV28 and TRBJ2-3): DVKVTQSSRYLVKRTGEKVFLECVQDMDHENMFWYRQDPGLGLRLIYFSYDVKMKEKGDIPEGYSVSREKKERFSLILESASTNQTSMYLCASSSHGQNTQYFGPGTRLTVL.

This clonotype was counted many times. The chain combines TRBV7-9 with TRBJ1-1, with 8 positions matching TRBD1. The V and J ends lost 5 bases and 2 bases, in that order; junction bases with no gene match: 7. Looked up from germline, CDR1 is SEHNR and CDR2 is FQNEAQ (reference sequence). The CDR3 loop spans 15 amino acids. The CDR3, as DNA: TGTGCCAGCAGCATGCCGGGACAGGAAAACACTGAAGCTTTCTTT. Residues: CASSMPGQENTEAFF.

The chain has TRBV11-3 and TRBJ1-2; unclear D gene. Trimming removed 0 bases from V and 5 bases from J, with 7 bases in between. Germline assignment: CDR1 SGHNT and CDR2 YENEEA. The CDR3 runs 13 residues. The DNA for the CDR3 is TGTGCCAGCAGCTTAGATTCCGAGTATGGCTACACCTTC. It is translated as CASSLDSEYGYTF.

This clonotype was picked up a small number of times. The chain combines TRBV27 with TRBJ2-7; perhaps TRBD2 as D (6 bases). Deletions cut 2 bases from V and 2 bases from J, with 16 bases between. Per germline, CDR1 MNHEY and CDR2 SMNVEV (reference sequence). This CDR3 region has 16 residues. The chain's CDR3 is CASSLRPGTLPYEQYF. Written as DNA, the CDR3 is TGTGCCAGCAGTTTAAGACCCGGGACTTTACCCTACGAGCAGTACTTC.